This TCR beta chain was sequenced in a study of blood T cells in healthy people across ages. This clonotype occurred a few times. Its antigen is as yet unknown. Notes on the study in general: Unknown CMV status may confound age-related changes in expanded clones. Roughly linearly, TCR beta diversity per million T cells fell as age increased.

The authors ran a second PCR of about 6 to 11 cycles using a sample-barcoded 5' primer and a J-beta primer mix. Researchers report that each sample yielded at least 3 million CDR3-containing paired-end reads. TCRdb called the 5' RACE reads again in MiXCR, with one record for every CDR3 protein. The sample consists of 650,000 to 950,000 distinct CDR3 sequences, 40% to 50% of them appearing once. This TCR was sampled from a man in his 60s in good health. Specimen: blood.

The CDR3 DNA sequence: TGTGCCAGCAGCCTCACCCCGGGAGAAGGCTACACCTTC. Protein sequence: CASSLTPGEGYTF. This chain joins TRBV11-3 and TRBJ1-2; D call uncertain. Germline-derived CDR1 and CDR2 are SGHNT and YENEEA. This CDR3 spans 13 amino acids. V shed 5 bases and J shed 8 bases, with 15 bases lying between them.